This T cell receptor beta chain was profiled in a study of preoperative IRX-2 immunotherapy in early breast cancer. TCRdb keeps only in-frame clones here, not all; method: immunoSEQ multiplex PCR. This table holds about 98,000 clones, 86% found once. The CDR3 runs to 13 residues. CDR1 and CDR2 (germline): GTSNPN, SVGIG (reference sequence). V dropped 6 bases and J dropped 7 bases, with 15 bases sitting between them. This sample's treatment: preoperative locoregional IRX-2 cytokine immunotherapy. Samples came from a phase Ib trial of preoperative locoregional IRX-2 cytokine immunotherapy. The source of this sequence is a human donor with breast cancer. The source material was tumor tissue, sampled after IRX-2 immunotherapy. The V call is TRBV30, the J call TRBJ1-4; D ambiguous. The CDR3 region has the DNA TGTGCCTGTTCCCCCAAGAATGGTGAAAAACTGTTTTTT. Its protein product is CACSPKNGEKLFF.